This is a list of T cell receptor beta chains from one sample in a study of type 1 regulatory T cells. MiXCR, applied by TCRdb to the reads, yields one record per CDR3 protein. The sample has 80,000 to 100,000 distinct CDR3 sequences, about 28% seen once; the top ten hold less than 2.5%. Sequences were obtained from CD4+ T cells, either the whole sample or a sorted fraction (not recorded which). These receptors all come from a human donor in good health. Each CDR3 is given with its conserved first and last residue. Each record gives: V gene, clone size, J gene, D gene, CDR3 DNA, CDR3 protein. D genes are given only for firm matches. Rows may omit the clone size; those that give it use once, few, many or a size class.

TRBV7-2	NA	TRBJ1-5	NA	TGTGCCAGCAGCTTAGCGCCCCTGAATCAGCCCCAGCATTTT	CASSLAPLNQPQHF
TRBV12-3/TRBV12-4	NA	TRBJ2-5	TRBD1	TGTGCCAGCAGTTTTAGACAGGGTCCGGTGGGGGCAAAGGGGACCCAGTACTTC	CASSFRQGPVGAKGTQYF
TRBV7-2	NA	TRBJ1-5	NA	TGTGCCAGCAGCTTATACCCCAGGGACCAGCCCCAGCATTTT	CASSLYPRDQPQHF
TRBV6-2/TRBV6-3	NA	TRBJ1-5	NA	TGTGCCAGCCAGGACGGGAATCAGCCCCAGCATTTT	CASQDGNQPQHF
TRBV24-1	NA	TRBJ1-1	NA	TGTGCCACCAGTGATTTGCTCGGAGCAGGGAACACTGAAGCTTTCTTT	CATSDLLGAGNTEAFF
TRBV5-1	many	TRBJ2-3	NA	TGCGCCAGCAGCTTGGCCGGTCGGAGCACAGATACGCAGTATTTT	CASSLAGRSTDTQYF
TRBV28	NA	TRBJ1-1	TRBD1	TGTGCCAGCAAGGGGGCCACTGAAGCTTTCTTT	CASKGATEAFF
TRBV10-3	few	TRBJ1-6	TRBD1	TGTGCCATCAGTGAGGCTCACAGGGGTGCGAATTCACCCCTCCACTTT	CAISEAHRGANSPLHF
TRBV4-1	NA	TRBJ2-5	TRBD1	TGCGCCAGCAGCCTGGGGCAGGGGGCAGGACAAGAGACCCAGTACTTC	CASSLGQGAGQETQYF
TRBV5-1	NA	TRBJ2-2	NA	TGCGCCAGCAGCTTCGCCAGGCTGACGAACACCGGGGAGCTGTTTTTT	CASSFARLTNTGELFF
TRBV5-5	medium-sized	TRBJ2-1	TRBD2	TGTGCCAGCAGCTCCGATTATAGCGGGAGGGGCGAGCAGTTCTTC	CASSSDYSGRGEQFF
TRBV19	few	TRBJ2-5	NA	TGTGCCAGTAGTTCGAGCGGTCTCCCGGAGGGGACCCAGTACTTC	CASSSSGLPEGTQYF
TRBV5-1	NA	TRBJ2-3	NA	TGCGCCAGCAGCTTGGCCGTGCTAGTCACGGACACAGATACGCAGTATTTT	CASSLAVLVTDTDTQYF
TRBV7-2	NA	TRBJ1-1	NA	TGTGCCAGCAGCTTAGAGAGGAGGGCTGAAGCTTTCTTT	CASSLERRAEAFF
TRBV3-1	NA	TRBJ2-3	NA	TGTGCCAGCAGCCACAGGACAGATACGCAGTATTTT	CASSHRTDTQYF
TRBV27	few	TRBJ2-3	NA	TGTGCCAGCAGGACCACTAGCACAGATACGCAGTATTTT	CASRTTSTDTQYF
TRBV5-1	few	TRBJ2-2	NA	TGCGCCAGCAGCCTCGCCGGGGAGCTGTTTTTT	CASSLAGELFF
TRBV28	NA	TRBJ1-4	NA	TGTGCCAGCAGTTCCCCGCTGGGGGCAAATGATAAACTGTTTTTT	CASSSPLGANDKLFF
TRBV12-3/TRBV12-4	few	TRBJ2-3	NA	TGTGCCAGCAGTTCCCAGGCAGCAGATACGCAGTATTTT	CASSSQAADTQYF
TRBV5-1	few	TRBJ2-5	NA	TGCGCCAGCAGCTTGGGTCCGGGGGCCCAGGAGGTCCAGTACTTC	CASSLGPGAQEVQYF
TRBV2	NA	TRBJ2-3	NA	TGTGCCAGCAACGTAGACAGTACAGATACGCAGTATTTT	CASNVDSTDTQYF
TRBV2	NA	TRBJ2-7	TRBD2	TGTGCCAACCGACTAGCAACCTACGAGCAGTACTTC	CANRLATYEQYF
TRBV12-3/TRBV12-4	NA	TRBJ2-1	TRBD1	TGTGCCAGCAGAAGACAGGGCTCCTACAATGAGCAGTTCTTC	CASRRQGSYNEQFF
TRBV10-3	few	TRBJ2-2	TRBD2	TGTGCCATCAGTGGGGGACTAGCGAACACCGGGGAGCTGTTTTTT	CAISGGLANTGELFF
TRBV6-6	NA	TRBJ1-2	NA	TGTGCCAGCAGTGCCGGGGGGGAGATTCACTTCTTC	CASSAGGEIHFF
TRBV25-1	NA	TRBJ1-3	NA	TGTGCCAGCAGTGCGCAGGCCCCGAGTGGAAACACCATATATTTT	CASSAQAPSGNTIYF
TRBV20-1	many	TRBJ2-3	NA	TGCAGTGCCACCCCTGGTTCCACCCTTACAGATACGCAGTATTTT	CSATPGSTLTDTQYF
TRBV28	NA	TRBJ2-1	NA	TGTGCCAGCAGTCCCTCGGGGGCGTCCGAGTCCTACAATGAGCAGTTCTTC	CASSPSGASESYNEQFF
TRBV18	NA	TRBJ2-5	TRBD1	TGTGCCAGCTCACTTTCTATTCCAGGGGGCTACGAGACCCAGTACTTC	CASSLSIPGGYETQYF
TRBV20-1	NA	TRBJ1-3	NA	TGCAGTGCTAGCCCCGGGGGTTGGGGAAACACCATATATTTT	CSASPGGWGNTIYF
TRBV5-1	once	TRBJ2-7	NA	TGCGCCAGCAGCTTGTTGGGGGAGCAGTACTTC	CASSLLGEQYF
TRBV20-1	few	TRBJ2-3	TRBD2	TGCAGTGCTAGGTTCCGCGGGAGCCCAGATACGCAGTATTTT	CSARFRGSPDTQYF
TRBV7-2	NA	TRBJ1-2	NA	TGTGCCAGCAGCTTGGATCGGGACCTCTATGGCTACACCTTC	CASSLDRDLYGYTF
TRBV12-3/TRBV12-4	NA	TRBJ1-1	NA	TGTGCCAGCAGTTTGGGGGGCGAGCTGAACACTGAAGCTTTCTTT	CASSLGGELNTEAFF
TRBV7-2	NA	TRBJ2-3	TRBD2	TGTGCCAGCGGCCCCCGCGTGGTAGCGGGAGTTACAGATACGCAGTATTTT	CASGPRVVAGVTDTQYF
TRBV20-1	NA	TRBJ2-4	TRBD2	TGCAGTGCTAGAGATCAACGGGAGGTGGGCAAAAACATTCAGTACTTC	CSARDQREVGKNIQYF
TRBV15	few	TRBJ1-4	NA	TGTGCCACCAGCCCGTCCGGTGCAACTAATGAAAAACTGTTTTTT	CATSPSGATNEKLFF
TRBV6-2/TRBV6-3	NA	TRBJ2-2	NA	TGTGCCAGCACAGCCGCCCCTCTGGACACCGGGGAGCTGTTTTTT	CASTAAPLDTGELFF
TRBV7-8	NA	TRBJ1-2	NA	TGTGCCAGCAGCTTAATCCAGGACCCTCAGTATGGCTACACCTTC	CASSLIQDPQYGYTF
TRBV11-2	few	TRBJ1-2	NA	TGTGCCAGCAGCCCAGGTTGGGGGGATGGCTACACCTTC	CASSPGWGDGYTF
TRBV19	few	TRBJ2-1	NA	TGTGCCAGTAGTCCAAGGGTCTACCCCCATGAGCAGTTCTTC	CASSPRVYPHEQFF
TRBV5-5	NA	TRBJ2-3	TRBD2	TGTGCCAGCAGCTTGGGGAGCGGGGGAAGCACAGATACGCAGTATTTT	CASSLGSGGSTDTQYF
TRBV28	few	TRBJ1-4	NA	TGTGCCAGCAGGGCCAGCCTGAATGAAAAACTGTTTTTT	CASRASLNEKLFF
TRBV14	few	TRBJ2-7	TRBD1	TGTGCCAGCAGCCCGAGGGCCGGGACAGGGTCTGGCGAGCAGTACTTC	CASSPRAGTGSGEQYF
TRBV29-1	NA	TRBJ2-1	TRBD1	TGCAGCGTTTCAAACAGGGGTGGATCGAATGAGCAGTTCTTC	CSVSNRGGSNEQFF
TRBV7-8	NA	TRBJ2-6	NA	TGTGCCAGCAGCTACCAGGCAATCTCTGGGGCCAACGTCCTGACTTTC	CASSYQAISGANVLTF
TRBV6-6	NA	TRBJ2-7	NA	TGTGCCAGCAGAGAGGACAGATCCTACGAGCAGTACTTC	CASREDRSYEQYF
TRBV6-1	NA	TRBJ2-1	NA	TGTGCCAGCAGCCGCGGGATTCAAGAAGCTCCGTACAATGAGCAGTTCTTC	CASSRGIQEAPYNEQFF
TRBV29-1	NA	TRBJ1-1	NA	TGCAGCGTTGTGACAGGCACTGAAGCTTTCTTT	CSVVTGTEAFF
TRBV28	NA	TRBJ2-3	NA	TGTGCCAGCAGTTTGGGGACCTCCCTCAGTCGGGATACGCAGTATTTT	CASSLGTSLSRDTQYF
TRBV29-1	NA	TRBJ2-5	NA	TGCAGCGTAGACCCTAGGGGGACCCTCCAAGAGACCCAGTACTTC	CSVDPRGTLQETQYF
TRBV5-1	few	TRBJ2-7	NA	TGCGCCAGCTCCGCCCTTTCCCACTCCTACGAGCAGTACTTC	CASSALSHSYEQYF
TRBV19	few	TRBJ2-7	NA	TGTGCCACCTCAGGGTTATACGAGCAGTACTTC	CATSGLYEQYF
TRBV5-1	few	TRBJ2-2	TRBD2	TGCGCCAGCAGCTTGGATCGGGGGGCGAACACCGGGGAGCTGTTTTTT	CASSLDRGANTGELFF
TRBV18	NA	TRBJ2-7	NA	TGTGCCAGCTCACGGGGCAGTCCAACCTACGAGCAGTACTTC	CASSRGSPTYEQYF
TRBV11-2	many	TRBJ1-2	TRBD1	TGTGCCAGCAGCTTAGTTGGGACAGGGAACTATGGCTACACCTTC	CASSLVGTGNYGYTF
TRBV5-1	NA	TRBJ2-2	TRBD1	TGCGCCAGCAGCCGGAGGGCAGGGGGCCCGAACACCGGGGAGCTGTTTTTT	CASSRRAGGPNTGELFF
TRBV20-1	NA	TRBJ1-4	NA	TGCAGTGCGCTGGGACGGGTAAATGAAAAACTGTTTTTT	CSALGRVNEKLFF